The clone carrying this T cell receptor (beta chain) was detected once. Its antigen is not known. Produced via immunoSEQ multiplex PCR; TCRdb's table is partial and in-frame only. The table has about 140,000 clones, about 82% seen once. The V segment lost 0 bases and the J segment 5 bases; nucleotides outside the gene matches: 5. CDR1 and CDR2 from the germline V gene are MNHNY and SVGAGI (reference sequence). The CDR3 loop spans 16 amino acids. This entry belongs to a study of T cell responses to AZD1222 COVID-19 vaccine. Overall study findings and caveats: A rise in Spike-specific TCR breadth and depth followed two AZD1222 doses. Dominant CD4 TCR responses targeted spike regions 160-218 and 743-854.

This receptor was identified in an adult who received the MenACWY meningococcal vaccine as a control. The genes are TRBV6-6 and TRBJ2-2, with 8 positions matching TRBD2. The material sequenced was peripheral blood, taken 28 days after the second dose of the MenACWY control vaccine. CDR3 coding DNA: TGTGCCAGCAGTTACTCGCGGGGGGCAGGGACCGGGGAGCTGTTTTTT. The encoded protein is CASSYSRGAGTGELFF.